This TCR beta chain is drawn from a study of T cells in Graves' hyperthyroidism and ophthalmopathy. The CDR3 is 14 amino acids. V lost 4 bases and J 1 base, leaving 10 bases between the germline ends. The germline CDR1 and CDR2 sequences are MNHEY and SVGEGT. The TCR beta CDR3 regions underwent amplification using RNA transcripts as the source. The TCR CDR3 first-round RT-PCR relied on the HTBI primer set. TCRdb re-derived calls from the multiplex PCR reads in MiXCR, one entry per CDR3 protein. The sample lists more than 600,000 distinct CDR3 sequences; 16% were seen once. Concerning this clonotype itself: Its antigen is still unknown.

Broader study findings: Ophthalmopathy was identified by the model a median approximately 6.9 months ahead of onset.

Sequenced sample: blood. This receptor was taken from a man aged 18 to 30 with Graves' hyperthyroidism. This chain joins TRBV6-2 or TRBV6-3 and TRBJ1-2, with D maybe TRBD1 (5 bases). The CDR3 reads CASSLQGVNYGYTF. CDR3 sequence (DNA): TGTGCCAGCAGTTTACAAGGGGTTAACTATGGCTACACCTTC.